This TCR beta chain was profiled in a study of cytomegalovirus exposure and HLA in healthy donors. Study context: In an early release, HLA-typed donors contributed approximately 80 million unique TCR sequences.

With V trimmed by 5 bases and J by 4 bases, 4 bases remained unmatched. Germline V CDR1 and CDR2: MNHEY, SVGAGI. CDR3 length: 14 residues. PCR primers comprised 60 Vbeta and 13 Jbeta primers. Using immunoSEQ multiplex PCR, the repertoire was profiled, and TCRdb retains in-frame clones only, with some absent. The data contain approximately 93,000 clones, about four fifths of them seen just once; the ten biggest clones take up 3.8%. This sequence was found in a woman aged 35 to 49 in good health and CMV-seronegative. Sequenced material: PBMCs. This chain links TRBV6-5 with TRBJ1-2; 10 nucleotides match TRBD1. The DNA for the CDR3 is TGTGCCAGCAGTACTGACAGGGGGCTCTATGGCTACACCTTC. This codes for CASSTDRGLYGYTF.